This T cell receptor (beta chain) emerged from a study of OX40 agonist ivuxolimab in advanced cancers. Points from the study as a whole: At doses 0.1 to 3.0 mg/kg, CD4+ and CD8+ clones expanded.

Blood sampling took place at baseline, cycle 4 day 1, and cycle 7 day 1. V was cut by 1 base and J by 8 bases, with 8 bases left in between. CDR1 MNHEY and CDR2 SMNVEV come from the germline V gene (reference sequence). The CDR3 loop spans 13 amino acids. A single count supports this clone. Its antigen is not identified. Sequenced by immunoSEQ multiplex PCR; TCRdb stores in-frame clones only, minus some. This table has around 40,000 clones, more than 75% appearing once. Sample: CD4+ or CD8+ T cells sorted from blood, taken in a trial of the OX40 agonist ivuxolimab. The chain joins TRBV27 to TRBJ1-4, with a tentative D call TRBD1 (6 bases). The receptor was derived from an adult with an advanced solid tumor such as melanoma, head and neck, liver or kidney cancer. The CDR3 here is CASSLWGLEKLFF. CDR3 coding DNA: TGTGCCAGCAGTTTATGGGGGCTAGAAAAACTGTTTTTT.